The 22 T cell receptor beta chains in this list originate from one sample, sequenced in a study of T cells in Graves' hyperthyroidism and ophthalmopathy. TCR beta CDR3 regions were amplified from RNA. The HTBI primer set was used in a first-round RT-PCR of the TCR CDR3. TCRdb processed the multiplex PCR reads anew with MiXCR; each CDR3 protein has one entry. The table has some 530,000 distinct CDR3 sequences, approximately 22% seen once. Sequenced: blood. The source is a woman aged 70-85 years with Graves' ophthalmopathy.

CDR3 DNA sequence: TGTGCCAGCAGCGCCGACCCAATGACAGGGGGCAATAATTCACCCCTCCACTTT. Translated, it gives CASSADPMTGGNNSPLHF. The rearrangement joins TRBV9 to TRBJ1-6; 10 nucleotides line up with TRBD1. This CDR3 is 18 amino acids long. The V gene end was trimmed by 3 bases and the J gene end by 5 bases; junction bases not matched to a gene: 11. The germline CDR1 and CDR2 sequences are SGDLS and YYNGEE.

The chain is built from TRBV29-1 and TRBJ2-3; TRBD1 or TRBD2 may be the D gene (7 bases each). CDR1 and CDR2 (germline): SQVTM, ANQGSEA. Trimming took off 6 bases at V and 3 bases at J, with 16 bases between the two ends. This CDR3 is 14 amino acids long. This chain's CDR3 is CSVDRQGGTDTQYF. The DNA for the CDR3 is TGCAGCGTAGACAGACAGGGAGGGACAGATACGCAGTATTTT.

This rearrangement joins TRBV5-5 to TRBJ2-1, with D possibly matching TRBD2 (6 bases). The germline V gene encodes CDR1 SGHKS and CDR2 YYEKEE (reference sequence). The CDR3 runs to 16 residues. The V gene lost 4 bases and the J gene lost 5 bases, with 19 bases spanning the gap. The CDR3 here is CASSKPGAVADNEQFF. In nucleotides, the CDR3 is TGTGCCAGCAGCAAACCCGGGGCTGTAGCGGACAATGAGCAGTTCTTC.

CDR3 sequence: CASSRMDYGYTF. CDR3 nucleotide sequence: TGTGCCAGCTCAAGGATGGACTATGGCTACACCTTC. The rearrangement uses TRBV3-1 and TRBJ1-2; no clear D. The CDR3 is made up of 12 amino acids. Trimming left V 8 bases short and J 3 bases short, with 10 bases between. Germline CDR1 is LGHDT and CDR2 is YNNKEL (reference sequence).

The CDR3 DNA follows: TGTGCCAGCAGGGACCCGCTACAAAGCGCTTTCTTT. This sequence encodes CASRDPLQSAFF. V and J are TRBV2 and TRBJ1-1; D not certain. The length of the CDR3 is 12 residues. Trimming took off 6 bases at V and 11 bases at J, with 16 bases between the two ends. The germline V gene encodes CDR1 SNHLY and CDR2 FYNNEI.

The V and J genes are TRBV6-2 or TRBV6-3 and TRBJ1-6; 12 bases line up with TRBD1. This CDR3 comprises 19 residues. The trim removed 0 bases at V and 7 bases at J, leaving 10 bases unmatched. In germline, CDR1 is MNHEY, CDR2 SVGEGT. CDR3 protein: CASSYSHEGQGAGNSPLHF. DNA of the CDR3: TGTGCCAGCAGTTACTCCCATGAGGGACAGGGGGCAGGAAATTCACCCCTCCACTTT.

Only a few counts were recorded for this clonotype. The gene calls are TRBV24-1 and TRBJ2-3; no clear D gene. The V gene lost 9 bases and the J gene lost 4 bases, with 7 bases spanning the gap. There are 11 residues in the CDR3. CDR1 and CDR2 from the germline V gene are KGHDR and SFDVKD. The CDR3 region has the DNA TGTGCCACCTCGGTCGCAGATACGCAGTATTTT. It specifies CATSVADTQYF.

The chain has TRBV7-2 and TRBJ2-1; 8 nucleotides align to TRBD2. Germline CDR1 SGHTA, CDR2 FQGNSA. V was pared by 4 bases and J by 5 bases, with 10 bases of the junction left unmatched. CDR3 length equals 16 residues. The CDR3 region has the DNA TGTGCCAGCAGCTCTCAGAGCGGGAGCCCTAACAATGAGCAGTTCTTC. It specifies CASSSQSGSPNNEQFF.

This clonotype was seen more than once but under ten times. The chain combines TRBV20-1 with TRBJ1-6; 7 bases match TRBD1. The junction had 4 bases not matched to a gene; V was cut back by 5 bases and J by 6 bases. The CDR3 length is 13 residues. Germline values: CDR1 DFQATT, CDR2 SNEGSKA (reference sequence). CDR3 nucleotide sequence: TGCAGTGCTTCTCAGGGGGGTAATTCACCCCTCCACTTT. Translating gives CSASQGGNSPLHF.

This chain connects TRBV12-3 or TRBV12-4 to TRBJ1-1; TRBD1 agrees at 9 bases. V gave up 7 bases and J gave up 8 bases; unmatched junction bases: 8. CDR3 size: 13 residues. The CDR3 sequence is CASKSPGTGEAFF. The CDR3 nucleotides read TGTGCCAGCAAATCTCCCGGGACAGGGGAAGCTTTCTTT.

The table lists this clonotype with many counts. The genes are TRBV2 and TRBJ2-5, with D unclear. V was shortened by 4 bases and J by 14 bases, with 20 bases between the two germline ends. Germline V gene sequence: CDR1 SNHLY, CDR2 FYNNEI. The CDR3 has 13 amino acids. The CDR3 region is CASSVKGSGTAYF. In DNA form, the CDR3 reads TGTGCCAGCAGTGTGAAGGGATCGGGCACCGCTTACTTC.

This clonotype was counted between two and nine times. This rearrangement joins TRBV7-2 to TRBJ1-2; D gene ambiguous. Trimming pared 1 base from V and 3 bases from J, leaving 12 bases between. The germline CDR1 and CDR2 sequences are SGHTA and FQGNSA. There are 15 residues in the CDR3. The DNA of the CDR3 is TGTGCCAGCAGCTTAGGGGTAATGTGGGACTATGGCTACACCTTC. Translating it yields CASSLGVMWDYGYTF.

The CDR3: CASSWSSRVSNTGELFF. The CDR3, as DNA: TGTGCCAGCAGTTGGAGTTCGAGGGTCTCGAACACCGGGGAGCTGTTTTTT. The V and J genes are TRBV12-3 or TRBV12-4 and TRBJ2-2; possibly TRBD2 for D (5 bases). This CDR3 has 17 residues. V was trimmed by 4 bases and J by 0 bases, leaving 15 bases between them.

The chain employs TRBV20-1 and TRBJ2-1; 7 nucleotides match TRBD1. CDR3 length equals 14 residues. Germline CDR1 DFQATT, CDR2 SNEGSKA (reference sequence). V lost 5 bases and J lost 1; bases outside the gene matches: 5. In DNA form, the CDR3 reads TGCAGTGCTCAACGACAGGGTTCCTACAATGAGCAGTTCTTC. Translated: CSAQRQGSYNEQFF.

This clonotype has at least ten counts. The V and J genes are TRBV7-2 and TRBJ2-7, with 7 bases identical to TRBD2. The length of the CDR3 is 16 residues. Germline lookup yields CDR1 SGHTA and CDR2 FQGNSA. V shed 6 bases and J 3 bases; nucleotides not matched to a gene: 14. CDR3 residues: CASRRLLGGKHYEQYF. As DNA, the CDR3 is TGTGCCAGCAGACGATTGCTGGGAGGGAAACACTACGAGCAGTACTTC.

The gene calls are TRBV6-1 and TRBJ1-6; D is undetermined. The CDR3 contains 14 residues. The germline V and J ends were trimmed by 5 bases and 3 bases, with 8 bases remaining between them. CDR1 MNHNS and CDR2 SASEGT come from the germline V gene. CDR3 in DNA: TGTGCCAGCAGTCCCGGAATCTATAATTCACCCCTCCACTTT. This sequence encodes CASSPGIYNSPLHF.

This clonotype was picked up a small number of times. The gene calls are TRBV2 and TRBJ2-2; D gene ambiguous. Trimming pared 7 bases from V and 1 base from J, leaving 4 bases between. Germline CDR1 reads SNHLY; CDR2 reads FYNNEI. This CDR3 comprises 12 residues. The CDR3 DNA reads TGTGCCAGCAATGAGAACACCGGGGAGCTGTTTTTT. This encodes CASNENTGELFF. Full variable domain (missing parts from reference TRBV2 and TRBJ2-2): EPEVTQTPSHQVTQMGQEVILRCVPISNHLYFYWYRQILGQKVEFLVSFYNNEISEKSEIFDDQFSVERPDGSNFTLKIRSTKLEDSAMYFCASNENTGELFFGEGSRLTVL.

CDR3 nucleotides: TGTGCCAGCAGTGTTCACCACAATGAGCAGTTCTTC. Amino acids: CASSVHHNEQFF. J is TRBJ2-1 and V is TRBV2; no clear D. This CDR3 region has 12 residues. Germline CDR1 SNHLY, CDR2 FYNNEI. Trimming stripped 4 bases from V and 5 bases from J, with 6 bases between.

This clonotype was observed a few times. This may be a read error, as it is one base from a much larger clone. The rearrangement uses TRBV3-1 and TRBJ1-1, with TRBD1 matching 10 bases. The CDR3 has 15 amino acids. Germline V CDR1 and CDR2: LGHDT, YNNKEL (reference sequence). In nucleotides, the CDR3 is TGTGTCAGCAGCCAAGGGGGACAGGGGAAGCCTGAAGCTTTCTTT. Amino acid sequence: CVSSQGGQGKPEAFF.

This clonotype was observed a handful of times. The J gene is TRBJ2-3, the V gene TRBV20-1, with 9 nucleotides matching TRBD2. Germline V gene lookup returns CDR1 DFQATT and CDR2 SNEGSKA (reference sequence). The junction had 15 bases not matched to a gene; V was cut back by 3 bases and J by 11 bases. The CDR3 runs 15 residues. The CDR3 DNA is TGCAGTGCTAGGGATAGCGGGAGAATGACAGATGGGCAGTATTTT. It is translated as CSARDSGRMTDGQYF.

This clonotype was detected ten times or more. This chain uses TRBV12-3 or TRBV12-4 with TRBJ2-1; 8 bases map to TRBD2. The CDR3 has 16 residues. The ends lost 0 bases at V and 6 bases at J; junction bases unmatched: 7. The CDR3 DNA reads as TGTGCCAGCAGTTTAGCGAAGGAGGCGGGAGGCAATGAGCAGTTCTTC. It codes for CASSLAKEAGGNEQFF.

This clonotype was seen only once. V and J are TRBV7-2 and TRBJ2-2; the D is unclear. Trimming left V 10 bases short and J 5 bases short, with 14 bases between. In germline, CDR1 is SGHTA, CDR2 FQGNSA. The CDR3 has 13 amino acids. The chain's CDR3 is CANHSVETGELFF. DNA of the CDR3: TGTGCCAACCACAGTGTTGAAACCGGGGAGCTGTTTTTT.